This is a list of T cell receptor beta chains from one sample in a study of blood T cell repertoires in COVID-19. The protocol was immunoSEQ multiplex PCR, while the TCRdb copy is restricted to in-frame clones and leaves out a portion. The table records some 39,000 clones, around 85% of them present only once. Sequenced: peripheral blood. Receptor source: a man aged 60 to 75 with acute or convalescent COVID-19. CDR3s include the opening cysteine and the closing phenylalanine or tryptophan. A D gene is named only where the DNA matches it firmly. Size values are once, few and many counts, or a class for expanded clones, and some rows have none.

clone size | D gene | J gene | V gene | CDR3 protein | CDR3 DNA
NA | NA | TRBJ1-3 | TRBV5-1 | CASSLEYPTGLGNTIYF | TGCGCCAGCAGTCTGGAGTACCCAACAGGGCTAGGAAACACCATATATTTT
NA | NA | TRBJ2-1 | TRBV29-1 | CSVSSPGLVEQFF | TGCAGCGTTTCTAGTCCGGGACTCGTTGAGCAGTTCTTC
NA | NA | TRBJ2-7 | TRBV7-9 | CASSLRGPYEQYF | TGTGCCAGCAGCTTGCGGGGGCCCTACGAGCAGTACTTC
NA | NA | TRBJ2-3 | TRBV12-3/TRBV12-4 | CASSSAAGDTQYF | TGTGCCAGCAGTTCGGCGGCCGGGGATACGCAGTATTTT
NA | NA | TRBJ1-4 | TRBV5-1 | CASSSGPQGSLEKLFF | TGCGCCAGCAGCTCCGGCCCACAGGGTTCCTTAGAAAAACTGTTTTTT
NA | NA | TRBJ2-5 | TRBV4-1 | CASSPGVYQETQYF | TGCGCCAGCAGCCCCGGGGTTTACCAAGAGACCCAGTACTTC
once | NA | TRBJ2-1 | TRBV7-2 | CASSLVSEYNEQFF | TGTGCCAGCAGCTTAGTGTCGGAGTACAATGAGCAGTTCTTC
NA | NA | TRBJ2-7 | TRBV7-2 | CASSLVGTTWGF | TGTGCCAGCAGCTTAGTAGGGACAACGTGGGGCTTC
NA | TRBD2 | TRBJ2-7 | TRBV7-2 | CASSLGGSGYEQYF | TGTGCCAGCAGCTTAGGCGGGAGCGGGTACGAGCAGTACTTC
once | NA | TRBJ2-5 | TRBV7-8 | CASSPQEHF | TGTGCCAGCAGCCCCCAAGAGCACTTC
NA | TRBD1 | TRBJ2-7 | TRBV6-5 | CASSQGQPWEQYF | TGTGCCAGCAGTCAGGGACAGCCATGGGAGCAGTACTTC
once | NA | TRBJ2-3 | TRBV2 | CASREGLGTDTQYF | TGTGCCAGCAGAGAGGGTCTTGGGACAGATACGCAGTATTTT
NA | NA | TRBJ1-2 | TRBV12-3/TRBV12-4 | CASSLGVYGYTF | TGTGCCAGCAGTTTAGGCGTCTATGGCTACACCTTC
NA | TRBD1 | TRBJ2-7 | TRBV7-2 | CASRLGQASYEQYF | TGTGCCAGCAGGTTGGGACAGGCATCCTACGAGCAGTACTTC
medium-sized | NA | TRBJ1-6 | TRBV7-9 | CASSSRGESSYNSPLHF | TGTGCCAGCAGCTCCAGGGGCGAGAGCTCCTATAATTCACCCCTCCACTTT
NA | NA | TRBJ2-3 | TRBV2 | CASRGLIDTQYF | TGTGCCAGCAGAGGACTCATTGATACGCAGTATTTT
NA | TRBD2 | TRBJ2-7 | TRBV9 | CASSVGAGTSDYEQYF | TGTGCCAGCAGCGTAGGGGCCGGGACTAGCGACTACGAGCAGTACTTC
NA | NA | TRBJ2-5 | TRBV10-3 | CAISDGQGETQYF | TGTGCCATCAGTGACGGGCAGGGGGAGACCCAGTACTTC
few | NA | TRBJ1-3 | TRBV10-3 | CAISETGGSGNTIYF | TGTGCCATCAGTGAGACGGGGGGCTCTGGAAACACCATATATTTT
NA | NA | TRBJ1-1 | TRBV7-9 | CASSTQTGSQTEAFF | TGTGCCAGCAGCACCCAAACGGGTTCCCAGACTGAAGCTTTCTTT
NA | NA | TRBJ1-6 | TRBV6-5 | CASSYELQVGSPLHF | TGTGCCAGCAGTTACGAGCTACAGGTGGGGTCACCCCTCCACTTT
NA | NA | TRBJ2-2 | TRBV3-1/TRBV3-2 | CASSQVKGTGELFF | TGTGCCAGCAGCCAAGTGAAGGGGACCGGGGAGCTGTTTTTT
NA | NA | TRBJ2-3 | TRBV7-9 | CASSLKGGPDTQYF | TGTGCCAGCAGCTTAAAGGGAGGTCCAGATACGCAGTATTTT
NA | TRBD1 | TRBJ1-3 | TRBV2 | CASSGTGGSGNTIYF | TGTGCCAGCTCTGGGACAGGGGGCTCTGGAAACACCATATATTTT